The 15 T cell receptor beta chains reported below all come from one sample, sequenced in a study of cytomegalovirus exposure and HLA in healthy donors. Assay used: immunoSEQ multiplex PCR; TCRdb lists only in-frame clones, some missing. Among 100,000 to 120,000 clones listed, around nine tenths were seen once. The sequencing input was PBMCs. The source is a woman younger than 35 in good health and CMV-seronegative.

The rearrangement joins TRBV11-2 to TRBJ2-7; 11 positions match TRBD2. This CDR3 has 15 amino acids. Germline V gene sequence: CDR1 SGHAT, CDR2 FQNNGV. V lost 1 base, J lost 6 bases, and 5 bases stayed unmatched. Here the CDR3 DNA reads TGTGCCAGCAGCTTAGCCCTAGCGGGAGGCCGCGAGCAGTACTTC. This gives the protein CASSLALAGGREQYF.

This rearrangement joins TRBV7-3 to TRBJ2-7; 8 nucleotides line up with TRBD1. This CDR3 has 13 residues. The germline V gene has CDR1 SGHTA and CDR2 FQGTGA. The ends lost 2 bases at V and 6 bases at J; junction bases unmatched: 3. The CDR3 sequence is CASSLAGQGEQYF. The CDR3 nucleotides read TGTGCCAGCAGCTTAGCCGGACAGGGCGAGCAGTACTTC.

The rearrangement links TRBV6-5 to TRBJ1-1; D gene unclear. Germline loops: CDR1 MNHEY, CDR2 SVGAGI. Trimming removed 6 bases at V and 3 bases at J, with 14 bases between. The CDR3 spans 14 residues. The chain's CDR3 is CASRPPSRYTEAFF. CDR3 DNA: TGTGCCAGCAGACCGCCCTCGCGTTACACTGAAGCTTTCTTT.

CDR3 region: CASRGTSGANEQFF. The DNA of the CDR3 is TGTGCCAGCAGGGGGACTAGCGGGGCTAATGAGCAGTTCTTC. The chain carries TRBV9 and TRBJ2-1; 13 bases match TRBD2. Trimming removed 5 bases from V and 7 bases from J; junction bases left unmatched: 3. Germline V CDR1 and CDR2: SGDLS, YYNGEE. This CDR3 contains 14 residues.

The chain combines TRBV27 with TRBJ2-1, with D perhaps matching TRBD1 (6 bases). This CDR3 region has 15 residues. CDR1 is MNHEY, CDR2 SMNVEV, per germline (reference sequence). Trimming stripped 6 bases from V and 2 bases from J, with 14 bases between. CDR3 sequence (DNA): TGTGCCAGCAGGCCCAACCGGGACACCTACAATGAGCAGTTCTTC. Translated: CASRPNRDTYNEQFF.

This clone turned up a few times. The rearrangement links TRBV10-3 to TRBJ1-1, with D maybe TRBD1 (5 bases). Germline-derived CDR1 and CDR2 are ENHRY and SYGVKD. This CDR3 comprises 12 residues. V lost 6 bases and J 1 base, leaving 6 bases between the germline ends. The CDR3 sequence: CAIRGRNTEAFF. The CDR3 coding sequence is TGTGCCATCAGGGGGCGGAACACTGAAGCTTTCTTT.

The chain joins TRBV6-6 to TRBJ2-3; TRBD2 is a possible D gene (6 bases). The V end was cut by 2 bases, the J end by 2 bases, with 14 bases between. This CDR3 spans 16 amino acids. The germline CDR1 and CDR2 sequences are MNHNY and SVGAGI (reference sequence). The chain's CDR3 is CASSYISGANTDTQYF. CDR3 sequence (DNA): TGTGCCAGCAGTTACATCTCGGGAGCAAACACAGATACGCAGTATTTT.

The genes are TRBV14 and TRBJ2-5, with 10 bases that match TRBD2. The CDR3 extends over 15 amino acids. CDR1 SGHDN and CDR2 FVKESK come from the germline V gene. Unmatched junction bases numbered 3, after V lost 5 bases and J lost 0 bases. The chain's CDR3 is CASSRTSGYQETQYF. The DNA of the CDR3 is TGTGCCAGCAGCAGGACTAGCGGCTACCAAGAGACCCAGTACTTC. Looking up the rest from reference TRBV14 and TRBJ2-5 gives the full variable domain: EAGVTQFPSHSVIEKGQTVTLRCDPISGHDNLYWYRRVMGKEIKFLLHFVKESKQDESGMPNNRFLAERTGGTYSTLKVQPAELEDSGVYFCASSRTSGYQETQYFGPGTRLLVL.

V usage is TRBV6-5 and J usage is TRBJ2-7; 11 bases are a match to TRBD2. The V gene end was trimmed by 0 bases and the J gene end by 9 bases; junction bases not matched to a gene: 4. The CDR3 loop spans 14 amino acids. Germline values: CDR1 MNHEY, CDR2 SVGAGI. The CDR3 DNA follows: TGTGCCAGCAGTTACTCTAGCGGGGGGGCCGGGCAGTACTTC. Protein: CASSYSSGGAGQYF.

This clone was seen a single time. The V gene is TRBV5-1, the J gene TRBJ1-5, with 11 positions matching TRBD1. The CDR3 spans 14 residues. V was pared by 3 bases and J by 4 bases, with 0 bases of the junction left unmatched. Germline CDR1 reads SGHRS; CDR2 reads YFSETQ. CDR3 DNA sequence: TGCGCCAGCAGCTGGGACAGGGGGAATCAGCCCCAGCATTTT. Translating it yields CASSWDRGNQPQHF. Variable domain in full (rest from reference TRBV5-1 and TRBJ1-5): KAGVTQTPRYLIKTRGQQVTLSCSPISGHRSVSWYQQTPGQGLQFLFEYFSETQRNKGNFPGRFSGRQFSNSRSEMNVSTLELGDSALYLCASSWDRGNQPQHFGDGTRLSIL.

This sequence joins TRBV4-1 and TRBJ1-4; 7 nucleotides line up with TRBD1. This CDR3 has 15 amino acids. CDR1 MGHRA and CDR2 YSYEKL come from the germline V gene. Trimming removed 0 bases from V and 7 bases from J; junction bases left unmatched: 5. CDR3 bases: TGCGCCAGCAGCCAAGAGGGGCAGGGGGGTGAAAAACTGTTTTTT. Translating gives CASSQEGQGGEKLFF.

Here the CDR3 DNA reads TGTGCCAGCAGTGCGAGCGTTAACAATGAGCAGTTCTTC. Its translation is CASSASVNNEQFF. V gene TRBV7-9 combines with J gene TRBJ2-1; no reliable D call. The CDR3 totals 13 residues. Germline CDR1 reads SEHNR; CDR2 reads FQNEAQ (reference sequence). V was trimmed by 6 bases and J by 5 bases, leaving 11 bases between them. The complete variable domain, with remaining parts taken from reference TRBV7-9 and TRBJ2-1, reads DTGVSQNPRHKITKRGQNVTFRCDPISEHNRLYWYRQTLGQGPEFLTYFQNEAQLEKSRLLSDRFSAERPKGSFSTLEIQRTEQGDSAMYLCASSASVNNEQFFGPGTRLTVL.

V gene TRBV5-1 combines with J gene TRBJ2-7, with 9 nucleotides matching TRBD1. V lost 4 bases and J lost 0; bases outside the gene matches: 5. This CDR3 has 15 residues. In germline, CDR1 is SGHRS, CDR2 YFSETQ. The CDR3 is CASSTLTGGSYEQYF. CDR3 bases: TGCGCCAGCAGCACGTTGACAGGGGGCTCCTACGAGCAGTACTTC. Full variable domain (missing parts from reference TRBV5-1 and TRBJ2-7): KAGVTQTPRYLIKTRGQQVTLSCSPISGHRSVSWYQQTPGQGLQFLFEYFSETQRNKGNFPGRFSGRQFSNSRSEMNVSTLELGDSALYLCASSTLTGGSYEQYFGPGTRLTVT.

The CDR3 region is CASSPSTNTDTQYF. The CDR3 nucleotides read TGCGCCAGCAGCCCATCTACCAACACAGATACGCAGTATTTT. The chain has TRBV4-1 and TRBJ2-3; D gene uncertain. The V and J ends lost 4 bases and 2 bases respectively, with 10 bases between them. Per germline, CDR1 MGHRA and CDR2 YSYEKL. The CDR3 consists of 14 residues.

The chain has TRBV7-8 and TRBJ1-2; perhaps TRBD1 as D (5 bases). From germline, CDR1 is SGHVS and CDR2 FQNEAQ. This CDR3 has 14 residues. The ends were cut back, 5 bases at V and 1 base at J, with 11 bases in the middle. DNA for the CDR3: TGTGCCAGCAGCCCCGGACACCTTAACTATGGCTACACCTTC. Its protein is CASSPGHLNYGYTF.